This entry lists 27 T cell receptor beta chains sequenced from one sample in a study of blood T cell repertoires in COVID-19 (TCRdb year 2020). The library was obtained by the immunoSEQ multiplex PCR assay. TCRdb holds this immuneACCESS table with in-frame rearrangements only. Some clones are missing; in checked studies, unresolved V genes explain under half, and the rest has no known cause. A total of some 62,000 clones appear in this sample, roughly four fifths of them only once. The ten largest clones represent around a sixth of the sample. Sequencing was carried out using peripheral blood. The receptors shown here come from a man in his 60s with acute or convalescent COVID-19.

The J gene is TRBJ1-3, the V gene TRBV6-6, with 9 bases that match TRBD1. With 6 bases clipped from V and 0 bases from J, the junction kept 3 bases outside the gene matches. The CDR3 covers 15 residues. CDR1 is MNHNY and CDR2 is SVGAGI in the germline V gene (reference sequence). CDR3: CASRPTGGSGNTIYF. The CDR3 region has the DNA TGTGCCAGCAGACCGACAGGGGGCTCTGGAAACACCATATATTTT.

The gene calls are TRBV7-2 and TRBJ2-7; 8 bases fit TRBD1. Germline V gives CDR1 SGHTA, CDR2 FQGNSA. Germline trimming cut 3 bases from V and 1 base from J; bases unmatched to any gene: 2. The CDR3 contains 14 residues. CDR3 nucleotides: TGTGCCAGCAGCTTCAGGACAGGGTCCTACGAGCAGTACTTC. Translating it yields CASSFRTGSYEQYF. Looking up the rest from reference TRBV7-2 and TRBJ2-7 gives the full variable domain: GAGVSQSPSNKVTEKGKDVELRCDPISGHTALYWYRQSLGQGLEFLIYFQGNSAPDKSGLPSDRFSAERTGGSVSTLTIQRTQQEDSAVYLCASSFRTGSYEQYFGPGTRLTVT.

The CDR3 DNA follows: TGTGCCAGCAGTAACAGGGGCCCCTACGAGCAGTACTTC. Translating it yields CASSNRGPYEQYF. V usage is TRBV6-5 and J usage is TRBJ2-7; 7 bases line up with TRBD1. Losses at the gene ends were 5 bases for V and 2 bases for J; bases not matched to a gene: 3. The CDR3 extends over 13 amino acids. CDR1 is MNHEY and CDR2 is SVGAGI in the germline V gene.

The chain couples TRBV4-3 to TRBJ2-7; 7 positions agree with TRBD2. Per the germline V gene, CDR1 is LGHNA and CDR2 is YSLEER. The CDR3 is 14 residues long. Germline trimming cut 3 bases from V and 7 bases from J; bases unmatched to any gene: 9. The chain's CDR3 is CASSHLAEVKEQYF. CDR3 DNA: TGCGCCAGCAGCCACCTAGCGGAGGTGAAGGAGCAGTACTTC.

V and J are TRBV5-1 and TRBJ2-1; 8 positions agree with TRBD2. The V gene end was trimmed by 0 bases and the J gene end by 2 bases; junction bases not matched to a gene: 4. Looked up from germline, CDR1 is SGHRS and CDR2 is YFSETQ. The CDR3 is 16 amino acids. CDR3 sequence (DNA): TGCGCCAGCAGCTTGGGACTAGCGAGAGCCTACAATGAGCAGTTCTTC. Its protein product is CASSLGLARAYNEQFF.

The chain joins TRBV7-9 to TRBJ2-1; D uncertain. The CDR3 is 12 amino acids. V dropped 3 bases and J dropped 7 bases, with 7 bases sitting between them. Germline-derived CDR1 and CDR2 are SEHNR and FQNEAQ (reference sequence). Here the CDR3 DNA reads TGTGCCAGCAGCTTTACAATAAATGAGCAGTTCTTC. It encodes CASSFTINEQFF.

This clone was recorded only once. The chain employs TRBV28 and TRBJ2-1; TRBD1 matches at 11 bases. J gave up 2 bases and V 0 bases, and 0 bases lay outside the gene matches. Looked up from germline, CDR1 is MDHEN and CDR2 is SYDVKM. The CDR3 spans 16 residues. The CDR3 is CASSLWGQGAYNEQFF. CDR3 nucleotide sequence: TGTGCCAGCAGTTTATGGGGACAGGGGGCCTACAATGAGCAGTTCTTC.

The chain employs TRBV5-1 and TRBJ1-1; TRBD1 matches 7 bases. The CDR3 covers 13 residues. Trimming took 4 bases from V and 7 from J; bases not matched to a gene: 7. Germline V CDR1 and CDR2: SGHRS, YFSETQ. This CDR3 is CASSLRTGLEAFF. The CDR3 nucleotides are TGCGCCAGCAGCCTAAGGACAGGCCTTGAAGCTTTCTTT.

The chain uses TRBV9 and TRBJ1-2; D is uncertain. The germline CDR1 and CDR2 sequences are SGDLS and YYNGEE. CDR3 size: 12 residues. The ends were cut back, 2 bases at V and 2 bases at J, with 4 bases in the middle. The CDR3 DNA follows: TGTGCCAGCAGCGTCCAGAACTATGGCTACACCTTC. Protein product: CASSVQNYGYTF.

The rearrangement uses TRBV12-3 or TRBV12-4 and TRBJ1-5; D uncertain. The germline V and J ends were trimmed by 6 bases and 3 bases, with 9 bases remaining between them. The CDR3 is 13 residues long. This CDR3 is CASSRGPNQPQHF. The CDR3 bases are TGTGCCAGCAGCCGCGGCCCCAATCAGCCCCAGCATTTT.

This clone was counted between two and nine times. The J gene is TRBJ2-2, the V gene TRBV9; no clear D. The CDR3 loop spans 14 amino acids. With 0 bases removed from V and 5 bases from J, the gap between germline ends came to 8 bases. The germline V gene encodes CDR1 SGDLS and CDR2 YYNGEE. The CDR3 loop is CASSVEPETGELFF. The CDR3 DNA follows: TGTGCCAGCAGCGTAGAACCTGAGACCGGGGAGCTGTTTTTT.

This chain links TRBV13 with TRBJ2-1, with D uncertain. Germline CDR1 PRHDT, CDR2 FYEKMQ (reference sequence). The CDR3 has 14 residues. V was clipped by 5 bases and J by 4 bases, with 12 bases between them. The CDR3 sequence is CASSPNTVYNEQFF. In DNA, the CDR3 is TGTGCCAGCAGCCCTAACACAGTATACAATGAGCAGTTCTTC.

The CDR3 region has the DNA TGCGCCAGCAGCTTGGCCGGGTCCGTTGGCGAGCAGTACTTC. Its protein is CASSLAGSVGEQYF. The rearrangement joins TRBV5-1 to TRBJ2-7; no firm D call. The V gene lost 0 bases and the J gene lost 6 bases, with 13 bases spanning the gap. Germline V gene lookup returns CDR1 SGHRS and CDR2 YFSETQ. The CDR3 runs to 14 residues.

This clone was seen only once. V usage is TRBV4-2 and J usage is TRBJ2-1; D is possibly TRBD2 (5 bases). From germline, CDR1 is LGHNA and CDR2 YNFKEQ. V lost 4 bases and J 8 bases, leaving 6 bases between the germline ends. The CDR3 has 11 amino acids. The CDR3 loop is CASSRGYEQFF. CDR3 DNA: TGTGCCAGCAGCCGCGGGTATGAGCAGTTCTTC.

The chain couples TRBV4-2 to TRBJ1-6, with a tentative D call TRBD1 (5 bases). The CDR3 totals 16 residues. V gave up 4 bases and J gave up 7 bases, with 17 bases separating them. The germline V gene has CDR1 LGHNA and CDR2 YNFKEQ. Here the CDR3 reads CASSPSGGRNNSPLHF. Written as DNA, the CDR3 is TGTGCCAGCAGCCCGTCGGGGGGGAGAAACAATTCACCCCTCCACTTT.

The chain uses TRBV11-2 and TRBJ2-7, with D maybe TRBD2 (6 bases). CDR1 and CDR2 from the germline V gene are SGHAT and FQNNGV. Trimming removed 5 bases from V and 3 bases from J, with 17 bases in between. The CDR3 is 15 amino acids. CDR3 sequence (DNA): TGTGCCAGCAGCCATGCCATGGGACTTCTCTACGAGCAGTACTTC. Translation: CASSHAMGLLYEQYF.

This rearrangement joins TRBV3-1 (or the pseudogene TRBV3-2) to TRBJ2-5; D not resolved. Germline values: CDR1 LGHDT, CDR2 YNNKEL (reference sequence). CDR3 length: 12 amino acids. CDR3 DNA sequence: TGTATCGGAACCGGGTACCAAGAGACCCAGTACTTC. This sequence encodes CIGTGYQETQYF.

This clone was seen just once. The V gene is TRBV18, the J gene TRBJ2-1, with no clear D. The V end lost 2 bases, the J end lost 9 bases, and 11 bases lay between the germline ends. Germline V CDR1 and CDR2: KGHSH, LQKENI. This CDR3 spans 13 amino acids. The CDR3 DNA is TGTGCCAGCTCACCAAGCCAAGCTGGTGAGCAGTTCTTC. Its translation is CASSPSQAGEQFF.

This chain uses TRBV11-2 with TRBJ1-2, with TRBD1 identical over 8 bases. The length of the CDR3 is 14 residues. J lost 3 bases, V lost 2 bases, and 2 bases had no gene match. Germline V gene data show CDR1 as SGHAT and CDR2 as FQNNGV. As DNA, the CDR3 is TGTGCCAGCAGCTTAATCAGGGGGCACTATGGCTACACCTTC. It is translated as CASSLIRGHYGYTF.

V usage is TRBV7-9 and J usage is TRBJ2-2; 9 positions agree with TRBD2. J lost 7 bases, V lost 5 bases, and 17 bases had no gene match. The CDR3 is 18 amino acids. Per the germline V gene, CDR1 is SEHNR and CDR2 is FQNEAQ (reference sequence). The CDR3 bases are TGTGCCAGCAGCCTTCCCGGCCGCGGCGGGAGGGCCCTCGGGGAGCTGTTTTTT. Amino acid sequence: CASSLPGRGGRALGELFF.

CDR3 sequence (DNA): TGTGCCAGCAGCCAGGGGTACTCTGGAAACACCATATATTTT. This codes for CASSQGYSGNTIYF. The V gene is TRBV9, the J gene TRBJ1-3; D might be TRBD1 (6 bases). Between the trimmed V and J ends, which lost 4 bases and 0 bases, there was a span of 8 bases. Germline V gene lookup returns CDR1 SGDLS and CDR2 YYNGEE. This CDR3 has 14 amino acids.

V usage is TRBV7-3 and J usage is TRBJ2-2; a possible D gene is TRBD1 (5 bases). The CDR3 consists of 16 residues. V was clipped by 5 bases and J by 0 bases, with 13 bases between them. Germline V gene data show CDR1 as SGHTA and CDR2 as FQGTGA. CDR3 coding DNA: TGTGCCAGCAGCCCAAACCCAGGGTCGAACACCGGGGAGCTGTTTTTT. This gives the protein CASSPNPGSNTGELFF.

The chain employs TRBV5-1 and TRBJ2-1; 14 positions match TRBD2. This CDR3 has 18 residues. V was pared by 4 bases and J by 6 bases, with 12 bases of the junction left unmatched. Per germline, CDR1 SGHRS and CDR2 YFSETQ. The CDR3 nucleotides are TGCGCCAGCAGCGGTAGACAGGGGACTAGCGGGAGCATCAATGAGCAGTTCTTC. Translating it yields CASSGRQGTSGSINEQFF.

The V gene is TRBV5-8, the J gene TRBJ2-4; unclear D gene. In germline, CDR1 is SGHTS, CDR2 YDEGEE. The CDR3 runs to 11 residues. Between the trimmed V and J ends, which lost 10 bases and 7 bases, there was a span of 12 bases. DNA for the CDR3: TGTGCCTGCCGGGTTGGGAACATTCAGTACTTC. Translating it yields CACRVGNIQYF.

This clone appeared a few times. The chain couples TRBV28 to TRBJ1-6; D is ambiguous. The length of the CDR3 is 13 residues. Germline V CDR1 and CDR2: MDHEN, SYDVKM. V was trimmed by 6 bases and J by 14 bases, leaving 17 bases between them. In DNA, the CDR3 is TGTGCCAGCAGCTCTTCGACATCCTTGGCCCTCCACTTT. The encoded protein is CASSSSTSLALHF.

The V and J genes are TRBV7-8 and TRBJ2-2; possibly TRBD1 for D (5 bases). Germline V gene lookup returns CDR1 SGHVS and CDR2 FQNEAQ. V lost 3 bases to trimming and J lost 5 bases, with 7 bases between them. CDR3 length: 13 residues. CDR3 sequence (DNA): TGTGCCAGCAGCTTCCGACAGACCGGGGAGCTGTTTTTT. This codes for CASSFRQTGELFF.

The chain joins TRBV6-6 to TRBJ1-3; D call uncertain. The CDR3 runs to 12 residues. V was clipped by 2 bases and J by 9 bases, with 8 bases between them. Germline V gene data show CDR1 as MNHNY and CDR2 as SVGAGI (reference sequence). CDR3 sequence: CASSYVRGTIYF. The CDR3 DNA reads as TGTGCCAGCAGTTACGTGCGGGGCACCATATATTTT.